Sequencing of this T cell receptor (beta chain) was carried out in a study of B cell selection in AIRE deficiency. The CDR3 has 13 amino acids. Germline CDR1 reads SGHTA; CDR2 reads FQGNSA. V lost 3 bases and J lost 6, with 8 bases in between. With respect to this clone: The antigen remains unidentified.

CD4+CD127+ cells were sorted as the conventional CD4 T cells. Measured with immunoSEQ multiplex PCR; TCRdb has only the in-frame clones, and not every one. In the table there are about 25,000 clones, 95% to 97% of which are singletons. Study-wide points: AIRE-deficient Tconv and Treg repertoires matched healthy donors in TCRBV, CDR3 length, diversity. Shared Treg sequences had shorter CDR3s, biased toward rearrangements with few non-templated insertions. Healthy donors alone shared 31.6% of thousands of Treg sequences; patients alone 8.5% to 10%.

The receptor comes from a human donor with AIRE deficiency. The sequenced sample consisted of conventional CD4+ T cells sorted from PBMCs. This chain connects TRBV7-2 to TRBJ2-2; D might be TRBD1 (5 bases). CDR3 in DNA: TGTGCCAGCAGCTTGGACATGGCCGGGGAGCTGTTTTTT. It encodes CASSLDMAGELFF.